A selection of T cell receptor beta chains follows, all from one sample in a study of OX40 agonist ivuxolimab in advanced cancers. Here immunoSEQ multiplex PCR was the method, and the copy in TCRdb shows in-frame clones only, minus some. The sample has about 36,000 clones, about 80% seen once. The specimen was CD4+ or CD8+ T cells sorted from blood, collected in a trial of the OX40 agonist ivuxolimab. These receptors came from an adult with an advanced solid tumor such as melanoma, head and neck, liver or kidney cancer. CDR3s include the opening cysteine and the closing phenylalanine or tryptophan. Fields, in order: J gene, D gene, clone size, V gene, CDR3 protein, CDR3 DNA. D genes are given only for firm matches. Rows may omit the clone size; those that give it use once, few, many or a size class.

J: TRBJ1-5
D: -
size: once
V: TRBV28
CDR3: CASSWINQPQHF
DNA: TGTGCCAGCAGCTGGATCAATCAGCCCCAGCATTTT

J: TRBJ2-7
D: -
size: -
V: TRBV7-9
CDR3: CASTSAGDYEQYF
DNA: TGTGCCAGCACCTCGGCTGGGGACTACGAGCAGTACTTC

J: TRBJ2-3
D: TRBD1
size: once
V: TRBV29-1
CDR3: CSARDSDTDTQYF
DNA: TGCAGCGCCCGGGACAGCGACACAGATACGCAGTATTTT

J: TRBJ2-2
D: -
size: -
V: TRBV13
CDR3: CASSPTYTGELFF
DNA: TGTGCCAGCAGCCCTACCTACACCGGGGAGCTGTTTTTT

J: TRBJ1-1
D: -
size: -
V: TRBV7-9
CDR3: CASSLGSAEAFF
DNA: TGTGCCAGCAGCTTAGGATCGGCTGAAGCTTTCTTT

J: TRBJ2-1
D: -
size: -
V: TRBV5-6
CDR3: CASSLVTNEQFF
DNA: TGTGCCAGCAGCTTGGTTACAAATGAGCAGTTCTTC

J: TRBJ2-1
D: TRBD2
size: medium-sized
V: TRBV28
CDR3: CASSPGLAGSAALYNEQFF
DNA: TGTGCCAGCAGTCCCGGACTAGCGGGGTCCGCCGCACTATACAATGAGCAGTTCTTC

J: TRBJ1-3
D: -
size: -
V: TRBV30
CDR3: CAWKLGVGVAGNTIYF
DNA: TGTGCCTGGAAATTGGGAGTGGGGGTCGCTGGAAACACCATATATTTT

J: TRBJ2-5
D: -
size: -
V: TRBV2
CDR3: CASRVADQETQYF
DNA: TGTGCCAGCAGGGTGGCAGACCAAGAGACCCAGTACTTC

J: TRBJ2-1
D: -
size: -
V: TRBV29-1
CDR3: CSVQLREGVGNEQFF
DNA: TGCAGCGTCCAGTTAAGGGAGGGGGTTGGGAATGAGCAGTTCTTC

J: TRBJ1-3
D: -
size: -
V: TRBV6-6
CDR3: CASSLRDPEGNTIYF
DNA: TGTGCCAGCAGCCTCAGGGATCCGGAAGGAAACACCATATATTTT

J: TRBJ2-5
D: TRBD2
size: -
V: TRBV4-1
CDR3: CASSLGLAGGETQYF
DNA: TGCGCCAGCAGCCTCGGACTAGCGGGGGGAGAGACCCAGTACTTC

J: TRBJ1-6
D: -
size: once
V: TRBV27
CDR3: CASSLYRANNSPLHF
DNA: TGTGCCAGCAGTCTCTACAGGGCCAATAATTCACCCCTCCACTTT

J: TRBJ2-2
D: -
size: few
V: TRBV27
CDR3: CASSLGLSTGELFF
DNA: TGTGCCAGCAGTTTAGGGCTCTCGACCGGGGAGCTGTTTTTT

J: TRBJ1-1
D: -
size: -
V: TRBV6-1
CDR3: CASSDFRVLNTEAFF
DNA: TGTGCCAGCAGTGACTTCAGAGTTTTGAACACTGAAGCTTTCTTT

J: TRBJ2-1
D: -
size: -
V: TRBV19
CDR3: CASSMERQISPGEQFF
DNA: TGTGCCAGTAGTATGGAGAGACAGATAAGTCCCGGTGAGCAGTTCTTC

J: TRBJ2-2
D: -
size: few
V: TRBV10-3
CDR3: CAIRLPPRRGNTGELFF
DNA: TGTGCCATCAGACTCCCGCCTAGGCGGGGTAACACCGGGGAGCTGTTTTTT

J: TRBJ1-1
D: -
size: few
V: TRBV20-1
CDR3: CSAGNTEAFF
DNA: TGCAGTGCTGGGAACACTGAAGCTTTCTTT

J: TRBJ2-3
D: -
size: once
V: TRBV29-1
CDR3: CSVRGPHTDTQYF
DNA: TGCAGCGTTCGGGGACCCCATACAGATACGCAGTATTTT

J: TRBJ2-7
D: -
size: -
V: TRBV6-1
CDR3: CASSEIGQSSSYEQYF
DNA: TGTGCCAGCAGTGAGATCGGACAGTCCTCCAGCTACGAGCAGTACTTC

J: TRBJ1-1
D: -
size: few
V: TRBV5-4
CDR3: CASSLGGWGARTEAFF
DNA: TGTGCCAGCAGCTTGGGTGGTTGGGGGGCGCGGACTGAAGCTTTCTTT

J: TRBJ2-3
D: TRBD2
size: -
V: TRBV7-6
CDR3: CASSLAGREGSWDLADTQYF
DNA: TGTGCCAGCAGCTTAGCGGGTCGGGAGGGGAGTTGGGACTTGGCAGATACGCAGTATTTT

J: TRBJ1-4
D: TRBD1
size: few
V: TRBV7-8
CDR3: CASSSDRGSNEKLFF
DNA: TGTGCCAGCAGCTCGGACAGGGGGAGTAATGAAAAACTGTTTTTT

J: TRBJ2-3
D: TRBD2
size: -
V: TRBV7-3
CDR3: CASSLTAGDADTQYF
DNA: TGTGCCAGCAGCCTTACAGCGGGAGACGCAGATACGCAGTATTTT

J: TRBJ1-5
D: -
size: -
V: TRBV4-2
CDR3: CASSQDSDQPQHF
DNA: TGTGCCAGCAGCCAAGATTCGGATCAGCCCCAGCATTTT

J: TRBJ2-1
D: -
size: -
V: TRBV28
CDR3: CASSLKYNEQFF
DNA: TGTGCCAGCAGTTTAAAATACAATGAGCAGTTCTTC

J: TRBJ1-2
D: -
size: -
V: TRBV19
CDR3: CASRGPDGGGYTF
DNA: TGTGCCAGTAGAGGGCCAGACGGGGGTGGCTACACCTTC

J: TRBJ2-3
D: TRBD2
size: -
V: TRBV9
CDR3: CASSAHGGSGGYTDTQYF
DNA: TGTGCCAGCAGCGCGCACGGGGGTAGCGGGGGGTACACAGATACGCAGTATTTT

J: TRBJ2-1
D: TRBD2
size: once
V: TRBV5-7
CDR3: CASSLGTSGVRSSYNEQFF
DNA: TGTGCCAGCAGCTTGGGGACTAGCGGGGTTCGCAGCTCCTACAATGAGCAGTTCTTC

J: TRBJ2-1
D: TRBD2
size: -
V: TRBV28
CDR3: CASSLFREGPYNEQFF
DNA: TGTGCCAGCAGTTTATTTCGGGAGGGACCCTACAATGAGCAGTTCTTC

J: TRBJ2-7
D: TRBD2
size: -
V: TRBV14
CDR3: CASSQEGMASGGQYEQYF
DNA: TGTGCCAGCAGCCAAGAGGGTATGGCTAGCGGGGGCCAGTACGAGCAGTACTTC

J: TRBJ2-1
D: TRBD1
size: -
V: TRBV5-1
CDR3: CASSPTGDPYNEQFF
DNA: TGCGCCAGCAGCCCGACAGGGGATCCCTACAATGAGCAGTTCTTC

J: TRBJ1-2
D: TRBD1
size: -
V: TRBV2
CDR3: CASRTPSGEGANYGYTF
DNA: TGTGCCAGCAGGACTCCTAGTGGGGAGGGGGCGAACTATGGCTACACCTTC

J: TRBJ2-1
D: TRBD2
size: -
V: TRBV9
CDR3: CASSGKTSGSYNEQFF
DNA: TGTGCCAGCAGCGGAAAGACTAGCGGGAGCTACAATGAGCAGTTCTTC

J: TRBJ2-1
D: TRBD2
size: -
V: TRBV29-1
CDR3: CSALAGERNEQFF
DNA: TGCAGCGCTCTAGCGGGAGAAAGGAATGAGCAGTTCTTC

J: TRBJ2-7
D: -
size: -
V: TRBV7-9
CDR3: CATIGQTIYEQYF
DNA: TGTGCCACTATAGGACAGACGATTTACGAGCAGTACTTC

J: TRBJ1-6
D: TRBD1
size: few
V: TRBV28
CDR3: CASSYRGESPLHF
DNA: TGTGCCAGCAGTTACAGGGGTGAATCACCCCTCCACTTT

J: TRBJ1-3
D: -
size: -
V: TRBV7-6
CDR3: CASSLGGWSGPGNTIYF
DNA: TGTGCCAGCAGCTTAGGCGGTTGGTCGGGACCTGGAAACACCATATATTTT

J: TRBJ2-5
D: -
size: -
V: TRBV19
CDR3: CASSSTDRTQYF
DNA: TGTGCCAGTAGTTCGACGGACAGAACCCAGTACTTC

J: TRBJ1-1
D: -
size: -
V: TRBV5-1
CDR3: CASSLVSGAEAFF
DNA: TGCGCCAGCAGCTTGGTGTCGGGAGCTGAAGCTTTCTTT

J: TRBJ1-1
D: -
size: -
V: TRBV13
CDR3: CASSLVISEAFF
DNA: TGTGCCAGCAGCTTAGTCATATCTGAAGCTTTCTTT

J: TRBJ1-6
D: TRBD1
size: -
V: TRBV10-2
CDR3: CASSGDRDNSPLHF
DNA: TGCGCCAGCAGTGGGGACAGGGATAATTCACCCCTCCACTTT

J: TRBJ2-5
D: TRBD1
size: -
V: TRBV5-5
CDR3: CASSAWTGGGETQYF
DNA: TGTGCCAGCAGCGCCTGGACAGGGGGCGGTGAGACCCAGTACTTC

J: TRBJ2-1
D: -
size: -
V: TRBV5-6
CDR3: CASSRGGAYNEQFF
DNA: TGTGCCAGCAGCAGGGGGGGTGCCTACAATGAGCAGTTCTTC

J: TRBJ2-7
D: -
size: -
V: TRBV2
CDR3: CASRSTGINEQYF
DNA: TGTGCCAGCCGATCCACAGGGATCAACGAGCAGTACTTC

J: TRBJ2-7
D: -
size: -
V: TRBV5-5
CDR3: CASSLGDTHYEQYF
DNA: TGTGCCAGCAGCTTGGGGGACACACACTACGAGCAGTACTTC

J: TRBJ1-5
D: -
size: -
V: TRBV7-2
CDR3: CASSLGGKGNQPQHF
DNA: TGTGCCAGCAGTCTCGGTGGGAAGGGCAATCAGCCCCAGCATTTT

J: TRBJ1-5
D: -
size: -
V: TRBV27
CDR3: CASSLAGEGQPQHF
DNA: TGTGCCAGCAGTTTGGCAGGGGAGGGCCAGCCCCAGCATTTT

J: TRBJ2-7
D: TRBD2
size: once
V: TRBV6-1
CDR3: CASRLAGGDREQYF
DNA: TGTGCCAGCAGACTAGCGGGAGGGGATCGCGAGCAGTACTTC

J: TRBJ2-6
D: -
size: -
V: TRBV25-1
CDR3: CASSELETGFSGANVLTF
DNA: TGTGCCAGCAGTGAATTGGAAACAGGGTTTTCTGGGGCCAACGTCCTGACTTTC

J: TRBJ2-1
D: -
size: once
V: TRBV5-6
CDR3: CASSSGPYNEQFF
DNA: TGTGCCAGCAGCTCAGGGCCTTACAATGAGCAGTTCTTC

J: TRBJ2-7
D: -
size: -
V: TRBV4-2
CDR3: CASGPTETYEQYF
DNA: TGTGCCAGCGGACCTACTGAAACCTACGAGCAGTACTTC

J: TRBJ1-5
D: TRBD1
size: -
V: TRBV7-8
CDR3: CASRAGGSNQPQHF
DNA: TGTGCCAGCAGGGCAGGGGGGAGCAATCAGCCCCAGCATTTT